This T cell receptor beta chain was identified in a study of blood T cell repertoires in COVID-19. Study context: COVID-19 samples from acute and convalescent phases originated in the United States, Italy and Spain. T cells, B-cell-depleted T cells, or PBMCs provided the cDNA or gDNA that served as material.

Per the study methods: Amplified reference gene primers provided the basis for estimating nucleated cell counts. Using immunoSEQ multiplex PCR, the repertoire was profiled, and TCRdb retains in-frame clones only, with some absent. The V and J calls and clone size come from that table; D and trimming were worked out from the DNA. The sample yields about 200,000 clones, 65% to 90% seen once. The CDR3 sequence is 15 residues long. Germline V gives CDR1 MGHRA, CDR2 YSYEKL. Across under 25 US areas, participants ranged in age from 18 to 89 years. Turning to this clone: The junction departs from germline at one end; a sequencing error may be responsible.

This chain connects TRBV4-1 to TRBJ1-3; no firm D call. The source is a man aged 40-49 years who had recovered from COVID-19. The sequenced sample was PBMCs or T cells enriched from blood (not recorded which). This CDR3 is CASSEEGRAGNTIYF. The CDR3 nucleotides read TGCGCCAGCAGCGAAGAGGGCAGAGCTGGAAACACCATATATTTT.